This T cell receptor beta chain was identified in a study of cytomegalovirus exposure and HLA in healthy donors. Study-wide findings and caveats: Later analysis demonstrated an association between a missense DCLRE1C variant and TCR beta V- and J-gene trimming.

Details on this clone: Its antigen is undetermined.

The PCR had 60 Vbeta and 13 Jbeta primers. Generated by immunoSEQ multiplex PCR, the TCRdb table keeps only in-frame clones and is missing some. The sample totals under 200,000 clones; its top ten clones hold less than 6.5%. Germline loops: CDR1 MNHNY, CDR2 SVGAGI (reference sequence). V was clipped by 11 bases and J by 10 bases; unmatched bases: 11. The CDR3 loop spans 12 amino acids. The source material was PBMCs. The sequence was collected from a man aged 30 to 45 in good health and CMV-seronegative. The rearrangement uses TRBV6-6 and TRBJ2-1; 7 nucleotides agree with TRBD2. CDR3 DNA sequence: TGTGCCGCGGGCCTAACGCGGGAGGAGCAGTTCTTC. Translated, it gives CAAGLTREEQFF.